This TCR beta chain was recorded in a study of identical twins. General study results and limits: Beta out-of-frame sequences showed weaker excess sharing between twins. Part of the zero-insertion signal could reflect confounding by invariant MAIT and iNKT cells. Conclusions came from cross-sectional statistical analysis, not from following the same donors.

Each CDR3 protein gets one entry after TCRdb re-called the 5' RACE reads with MiXCR. The data hold approximately 190,000 distinct CDR3 sequences, with roughly 15% observed a single time. This clonotype was seen a handful of times. Its antigen is undetermined. The V and J ends lost 2 bases and 5 bases respectively, with 11 bases between them. Germline V gives CDR1 MNHEY, CDR2 SVGEGT. This CDR3 spans 14 amino acids. The same specimen was also included in a second study, on T cells expressing NK-cell markers. In that study: Within the sequenced cohort of eight donors, seven exhibited HCMV seropositivity and one was seronegative.

The receptor's source is a woman between 18 and 29 years old in good health. This chain joins TRBV6-2 or TRBV6-3 and TRBJ2-3, with D tentatively TRBD1 or TRBD2 (6 bases each). Sequenced material: CD8+ T cells sorted from blood. CDR3: CASSYKGEVDTQYF. The CDR3 DNA reads as TGTGCCAGCAGTTACAAGGGGGAGGTAGATACGCAGTATTTT.